The subject of this entry is one TCR beta chain. This clone's antigen is unknown. It has no much larger one-base neighbor in the sample; base qualities were not kept. These data come from a study of cytomegalovirus exposure and HLA in healthy donors (dated by TCRdb to the late 2010s). Study-level background: In an earlier analysis of 550 to 750 of the donors, 276 Gb of sequence data and just under 120 million unique TCR beta sequences from roughly 190 million T cells were reported. In the later analysis, no new phenotypic data were used to find candidate immune exposures; instead, reliance was placed on TCR beta sequences and their occurrence across donors. Typing coverage differed by locus: A, B, C, DRB1 and DQB1 were typed in roughly 620-630 donors, DQA1 in 522, DPA1 in some 570, and DPB1 in just under 490. A handful of DR-DQ haplotypes were handled as single units for association and clustering because linkage in the cohort was strong. Every repertoire in the discovery cohort had been generated on one and the same sequencing platform. Donor age, sex, ethnicity and CMV serostatus were collected together with the repertoire data. In a later analysis, previously published TCR beta repertoires from hundreds of donors were re-analyzed and high-resolution HLA genotyping was added so that TCR occurrence patterns could be studied. The T cell repertoires of several hundred subjects were profiled by immunosequencing and related to cytomegalovirus serostatus. On average, 235,054 unique TCR beta nucleotide sequences were sequenced per donor among some 430 genotyped donors of the cohort, with roughly a sixth of those sequences being non-productive. In addition to the first cohort of roughly 700 subjects, a separate validation cohort of 100 to 150 different subjects was used. The study aimed to test whether cataloging public T cell receptors could reveal signatures of past pathogen exposure. A later genetic analysis used genome-wide SNP genotypes for about three fifths of the 666 donors, treating that subset as a discovery cohort. Approximately 310 gigabases of sequencing data and tens of millions of unique TCR sequences were included in an early release covering about 700 HLA-typed donors. To predict cytomegalovirus infection status, the study brought together high-throughput TCR immunosequencing, statistical association of individual TCRs with disease status, and machine learning. An earlier analysis of 500 to 750 of the donors applied high-throughput TCR beta sequencing to assess whether each TCR beta V gene segment acted as functional or pseudogenic. Both class I and class II loci were covered by HLA typing, at four-digit resolution. The genetic ancestry cluster associated with self-reported Caucasian donors included 81% of the approximately 410 genotyped donors.

Per the germline V gene (reference sequence), SGHNT is the CDR1 and YYREEE is the CDR2. The CDR3 goes from the cysteine to the phenylalanine over 13 residues. The sequence is cut down to CDR3 DNA, 39 bases in frame from base 1. V is reduced by 3 bases and J by 4 bases, leaving a spacing of 10 bases between them. On the study overall, not on this receptor specifically: This cohort had only TCR beta chains sequenced, and the lack of alpha or paired-chain data limited which features could be detected. In a later analysis, the rate of TCR association differed among HLA loci, with DRB1 alleles having the most associated TCRs and HLA-C alleles having the fewest. When HLA alleles, especially DR and DQ, strongly co-occurred, TCR associations were difficult to assign to individual alleles. Correlated functional status among segregating V segments might reflect linkage disequilibrium, but an unknown experimental factor could not be ruled out. At a false discovery rate of 0.05, a later analysis linked around 17,000 TCR beta sequences to specific HLA alleles. According to the authors, the approach could potentially be generalized to other disease states and immunological phenotypes. A total of 164 TCR beta chains were listed by the study as associated with cytomegalovirus. The earlier analysis of fewer than 750 of the donors excluded about 16 rarely observed V segments, including chromosome 9 orphons, because counts were too low. A later analysis reported that several top co-occurrence clusters appeared linked to parvovirus B19, influenza, CMV and Epstein-Barr virus. CMV serostatus was the only immune exposure information available for the cohort. In both the original and validation cohorts, the classifier was reported to diagnose cytomegalovirus status with high specificity and sensitivity. While some public TCRs were present in many individuals, most TCR sequences turned up only very rarely across donors. Some IMGT-functional V segments, including TRBV6-2 and TRBV6-3, could not be told apart with the 87-base-pair reads, so those segments were excluded. A cluster of highly shared sequence variants was judged likely to be a technical artifact of the sequencing pipeline. Compared with the approximately 600-donor mean, donors in an Asian-associated ancestry cluster had fewer N-insertions in productive TCRs, according to a later genetic analysis. Presence/absence analyses assumed roughly uniform sequencing depth across donors, an assumption that may not hold. HLA typing was unavailable for some donors at each locus, so association tests used only the typed subset. An association between a missense DCLRE1C variant and V-gene and J-gene trimming of TCR beta chains was found in a later genetic analysis and replicated in an independent cohort. A further reported finding was that TCR beta sequences accurately predicted the HLA-A and HLA-B alleles for most subjects in the first cohort. Three of the identified cytomegalovirus-associated TCR beta chains were confirmed in vitro to be specific for cytomegalovirus antigens. A later analysis found that most CMV-associated TCR beta chains appeared HLA-restricted, with HLA associations seemingly driven largely by CMV exposure. Compared with equally common non-associated chains, HLA-associated TCR beta chains in a later analysis were more clonally expanded and had lower generation probabilities. Broadly in line with IMGT annotations, most TCR beta V segments showed up in productive rearrangements about 87% or about 30% of the time in an earlier analysis of roughly 590 of the donors.

The method behind the library was the immunoSEQ multiplex PCR assay. The multiplex PCR relied on a mix of 60 forward primers for TCR Vbeta segments and 13 reverse primers for TCR Jbeta segments. The CDR3 region of rearranged TCR beta genes was amplified from genomic DNA by a multiplex PCR assay. The amplified TCR beta libraries were sequenced on the Illumina HiSeq System as 87-base-pair reads. Turning to the authors' computational methods: A later analysis tallied roughly 78 million unique TCR beta chains across the 660 or so repertoires, and about 10 million of those chains were shared by two or more donors. To remove PCR and sequencing errors, raw reads were error-corrected and collapsed into unique sequences using a nearest-neighbor algorithm that merged closely related sequences. CDR3 sequences were aligned to IMGT reference sequences to assign V, D and J gene segments. For a sequence to be retained, a match of at least six nucleotides was required to both a V gene segment and a J gene segment. Rearrangements were called productive when the CDR3 lacked stop codons and stayed in frame with V and J; all others were non-productive. CDR3 was defined according to IMGT convention as the region running from the second conserved V-encoded cysteine to the conserved J-encoded phenylalanine. Sequences without an unambiguous match to a single V gene segment were excluded from the earlier analysis of a few hundred of the donors. An earlier analysis of 587 of the donors called V segments functional above 56.7% productive rearrangements and segregating when the between-donor standard deviation exceeded 5%. To diagnose cytomegalovirus status from the catalog of TCR beta chain sequences, a statistical classification framework was built. V and J gene assignment, in a later analysis, came from comparing TCR nucleotide sequences with IMGT/GENE-DB human TR gene sequences. The TCRdist pipeline was used in a later analysis to assign CDR3 sequences and most-parsimonious VDJ recombination scenarios. In a later analysis, each TCR beta chain was defined by its CDR3 amino acid sequence together with its V-gene family, and reads without a unique V-gene family were excluded. In a later analysis, 450 to 600 highly shared, low-generation-probability nucleotide sequences were removed to address suspected cross-contamination and a sequencing artifact. In a later analysis, a clonal expansion index was calculated for each public chain from normalized within-repertoire ranks of inferred template counts. Generation probabilities in a later analysis came from a VDJ recombination model fitted to out-of-frame rearrangements, and those results were checked against IGoR. Hypergeometric tests were used in a later analysis to score TCR-TCR, TCR-HLA and TCR-CMV co-occurrence, with a repertoire-size bias correction applied to the TCR pairs. False discovery rates were estimated in a later analysis by permuting HLA or CMV assignments 20 times. A later analysis grouped co-occurring TCRs with DBSCAN, adding TCRdist sequence similarity when clustering within HLA-allele-positive subsets. Co-occurrence clustering excluded repertoires with fewer than 30,000 or more than 120,000 public chains, plus five with anomalous nucleotide sharing. TCRdb limited this immuneACCESS table to in-frame rearrangements with V and J called. A share of clones is missing; checked studies link under half to unresolved V genes, and the rest is unexplained. That table is the source of V, J and clone size, and D and trimming were worked out from the DNA. The sample records about 98,000 clones, around 70% of which are singletons. Approximately 1.1% of the sample belongs to the ten largest clones.

The cohort consisted of fewer than 700 healthy bone marrow donors. At the time of sampling, every cohort member was nominally healthy, though immune exposures that went unrecorded were likely present. The donor tested CMV seronegative and was one of the 352 seronegative cohort members. Each donor provided a peripheral blood sample, and peripheral blood mononuclear cells were used for TCR beta sequencing. Genomic DNA extraction from the blood cell samples was performed with the Qiagen DNeasy Blood Extraction Kit. The receptor comes from a female donor in good health and CMV-seronegative. This chain is built from TRBV5-4 and TRBJ1-2; TRBD1 could be the D gene, as 6 bases match. Specimen: PBMCs. The DNA is as follows: TGTGCCAGCAGCTCAACAGGGACCTATGGCTACACCTTC. Its translation reads: CASSSTGTYGYTF.